This T cell receptor beta chain derives from a study of cytomegalovirus exposure and HLA in healthy donors. V was trimmed by 4 bases and J by 7 bases, leaving 23 bases between them. The V gene's germline CDR1 is SEHNR and CDR2 FQNEAQ (reference sequence). The CDR3 runs to 16 residues. This clone turned up a few times. With 60 Vbeta and 13 Jbeta primers, the PCR was carried out. The method was immunoSEQ multiplex PCR; TCRdb's version includes in-frame clones alone and lacks a portion of them. The table shows around 130,000 clones, with 50% to 80% occurring only once. The chain has TRBV7-9 and TRBJ2-7; weak D call: TRBD2 (5 bases). The receptor's source is a woman in her forties in good health and CMV-seropositive. The specimen sequenced was PBMCs. The DNA for the CDR3 is TGTGCCAGCAGCTGGAGCATAGGACTTGGGCCCCAGGAGCAGTACTTC. Its translation is CASSWSIGLGPQEQYF.